This TCR beta chain was captured in a study of early T cells in non-severe SARS-CoV-2 infection. Only a few counts were recorded for this clonotype. Researchers attached unique molecular identifiers to individual cDNA molecules. Via MiXCR, TCRdb re-called the 5' RACE reads, giving one row per CDR3 protein. The table includes some 81,000 distinct CDR3 sequences, 15% to 20% detected once. This receptor was identified in an adult who was a healthcare worker with PCR-confirmed SARS-CoV-2 infection or an uninfected control (not recorded which). Sequenced input: whole blood.

DNA for the CDR3: TGTGCCAGCAGCTTGACTAGCGTGGGCAAAAACATTCAGTACTTC. This codes for CASSLTSVGKNIQYF. The J gene is TRBJ2-4, the V gene TRBV7-2; 8 bases line up with TRBD2. The CDR3 is made up of 15 amino acids. Germline V lookup: CDR1 SGHTA, CDR2 FQGNSA. V dropped 3 bases and J dropped 3; count of bases not matched to a gene: 4.